The subject of this entry is one T cell receptor (beta chain). Its target is unknown. At the DNA level, this CDR3 is encoded by other sequences in the same sample as well. Following RNA extraction, reverse transcription yielded cDNA that acted as the sequencing template. Produced via immunoSEQ multiplex PCR; TCRdb's table is partial and in-frame only. Counted here are about 140,000 clones, 80% to 90% occurring once; the ten biggest clones make up 25%. This entry belongs to a study of CD8+ T cells in alopecia areata. The V end lost 5 bases, the J end lost 0 bases, and 5 bases lay between the germline ends. This CDR3 spans 13 amino acids. Germline CDR1 and CDR2: MNHEY and SVGAGI. As for treatment: oral pan-JAK inhibitor, 5-10 mg twice daily. Broader study findings: Uncertainty remains about how baseline CD8+ expansion links to response, with one nonresponder.

The material sequenced was CD8+ T cells sorted from blood, taken at week 4, from a patient treated with tofacitinib. The sequence was collected from a human donor with alopecia areata. The chain has TRBV6-5 and TRBJ1-5; D is ambiguous. The CDR3 DNA reads as TGTGCCAGCAGTCTAGGTAGCAATCAGCCCCAGCATTTT. It yields the protein CASSLGSNQPQHF.